This TCR beta chain was captured by sequencing in a study of identical twins. TCRdb independently ran MiXCR on the 5' RACE reads; one entry per CDR3 protein. The sample records roughly 750,000 distinct CDR3 sequences, about 20% being singletons. The V segment lost 3 bases and the J segment 1 base; nucleotides outside the gene matches: 5. The CDR3 has 15 amino acids. This clonotype turned up a few times. This sample was also put to use in a study of T cells expressing NK-cell markers.

This sequence originates from a woman aged 18 to 35 in good health. Sample: PBMCs. The chain is built from TRBV12-3 or TRBV12-4 and TRBJ2-7; 8 bases line up with TRBD1. The CDR3 reads CASSFRDRSSYEQYF. For the CDR3, the DNA is TGTGCCAGCAGTTTTCGGGACAGGTCATCCTACGAGCAGTACTTC.